These 27 T cell receptor beta chains were all obtained from the same sample, sequenced in a study of STAT3 mutations in large granular lymphocyte leukemia. Study outcomes and limitations: Every T-LGLL patient had at least one immunodominant TCRbeta clonotype.

These receptors lack a known antigen. Only in-frame clones appear in the TCRdb table, and some are missing; sequencing was by immunoSEQ multiplex PCR. The sample holds about 39,000 clones, about 81% seen once. Sequenced sample: PBMCs. The receptors derive from a human donor with T large granular lymphocyte leukemia. Some clones in this sample may be carry-over from other donors' samples.

The genes are TRBV9 and TRBJ1-6; D may be TRBD1 (6 bases). The CDR3 length is 14 residues. The V and J ends lost 4 bases and 5 bases respectively, with 10 bases between them. CDR1 is SGDLS and CDR2 is YYNGEE in the germline V gene. CDR3 coding DNA: TGTGCCAGCAGCCCCAGGGGAGATAATTCACCCCTCCACTTT. Encoded protein: CASSPRGDNSPLHF.

The V gene is TRBV6-5, the J gene TRBJ1-4, with D possibly TRBD1 on 6 matching bases. Between the trimmed V and J ends, which lost 2 bases and 13 bases, there was a span of 14 bases. The CDR3 runs 13 residues. Germline values: CDR1 MNHEY, CDR2 SVGAGI. The CDR3 here is CASSYVPGQTLFF. In nucleotides, the CDR3 is TGTGCCAGCAGTTACGTGCCCGGACAGACACTGTTTTTT.

The gene calls are TRBV27 and TRBJ1-2; 8 nucleotides align to TRBD1. CDR1 and CDR2 (germline): MNHEY, SMNVEV (reference sequence). This CDR3 contains 16 residues. V lost 6 bases to trimming and J lost 3 bases; unmatched junction nucleotides: 12. CDR3 nucleotide sequence: TGTGCCAGCAGCATCACAGGGGGAGGTCTTTACTATGGCTACACCTTC. Translating it yields CASSITGGGLYYGYTF.

The chain couples TRBV19 to TRBJ2-5, with D hard to call. This CDR3 spans 14 amino acids. The V gene's germline CDR1 is LNHDA and CDR2 SQIVND (reference sequence). Between the trimmed V and J ends, which lost 2 bases and 4 bases, there was a span of 11 bases. The CDR3 nucleotides read TGTGCCAGTAGTATAAGGCACAGAGTAGAGACCCAGTACTTC. Its translation: CASSIRHRVETQYF.

This chain links TRBV2 with TRBJ2-7; D unresolved. The CDR3 is made up of 13 amino acids. The germline V gene has CDR1 SNHLY and CDR2 FYNNEI. The V end lost 4 bases, the J end lost 0 bases, and 7 bases lay between the germline ends. CDR3 in DNA: TGTGCCAGCAGTGTTCAGGACTCCTACGAGCAGTACTTC. Its translation is CASSVQDSYEQYF.

V gene TRBV19 combines with J gene TRBJ1-5, with TRBD1 matching over 9 bases. V lost 3 bases and J lost 7; bases outside the gene matches: 7. CDR3 size: 15 residues. From germline, CDR1 is LNHDA and CDR2 SQIVND (reference sequence). The CDR3, as DNA: TGTGCCAGTAGTATCCGGACAGGGGTTAACCAGCCCCAGCATTTT. This codes for CASSIRTGVNQPQHF.

This clone was recorded only once. The J gene is TRBJ1-5, the V gene TRBV5-1; D gene unclear. The CDR3 loop spans 14 amino acids. Trimming took 0 bases from V and 5 from J, leaving 9 bases between them. Germline loops: CDR1 SGHRS, CDR2 YFSETQ. The CDR3 region has the DNA TGCGCCAGCAGCTTGGACAGCCCCGATCAGCCCCAGCATTTT. Amino acids: CASSLDSPDQPQHF.

V and J are TRBV6-1 and TRBJ1-2; D perhaps matches TRBD1 (6 bases). This CDR3 has 14 amino acids. Germline V gene lookup returns CDR1 MNHNS and CDR2 SASEGT. With 6 bases removed from V and 3 bases from J, the gap between germline ends came to 14 bases. This CDR3 reads CASRKLEGDYGYTF. The CDR3 bases are TGTGCCAGCAGGAAGTTAGAGGGGGACTATGGCTACACCTTC.

CDR3 nucleotides: TGTGCCAGCAGCTTCGGGGGGCTAGAGACCCAGTACTTC. Its translation: CASSFGGLETQYF. The chain links TRBV7-9 to TRBJ2-5; possible D gene TRBD2, 7 bases. V was pared by 3 bases and J by 4 bases, with 9 bases between. From germline, CDR1 is SEHNR and CDR2 FQNEAQ (reference sequence). This CDR3 is 13 amino acids long.

This sequence joins TRBV5-4 and TRBJ1-1; weak D call: TRBD1 (5 bases). This CDR3 has 13 residues. V lost 0 bases and J lost 6, with 9 bases in between. Germline V lookup: CDR1 SGHNT, CDR2 YYREEE (reference sequence). The CDR3 nucleotides are TGTGCCAGCAGCTTGGCGGGGGGGGCTGAAGCTTTCTTT. It specifies CASSLAGGAEAFF.

The rearrangement links TRBV13 to TRBJ1-5, with a possible D match to TRBD1 (6 bases). Germline V lookup: CDR1 PRHDT, CDR2 FYEKMQ (reference sequence). The length of the CDR3 is 15 residues. V lost 1 base and J lost 2, with 9 bases in between. The CDR3 reads CASSLAGEGNQPQHF. The CDR3 DNA reads TGTGCCAGCAGCTTAGCAGGGGAGGGCAATCAGCCCCAGCATTTT.

J is TRBJ2-1 and V is TRBV29-1, with 8 bases fitting TRBD2. Germline trimming cut 8 bases from V and 3 bases from J; bases unmatched to any gene: 6. There are 13 residues in the CDR3. The germline gives CDR1 SQVTM, CDR2 ANQGSEA. CDR3 nucleotides: TGCAGCAAGTCAGCGGGGGTCTACAATGAGCAGTTCTTC. It encodes CSKSAGVYNEQFF.

The chain carries TRBV4-3 and TRBJ1-2; D is perhaps TRBD1 (5 bases). Germline V gene data show CDR1 as LGHNA and CDR2 as YSLEER. This CDR3 comprises 14 residues. Trimming left V 0 bases short and J 4 bases short, with 9 bases between. The CDR3 region has the DNA TGCGCCAGCAGCCAAGATGGGGGGATCTATGGCTACACCTTC. This codes for CASSQDGGIYGYTF.

The rearrangement uses TRBV10-1 and TRBJ1-1; D perhaps matches TRBD1 (5 bases). Germline assignment: CDR1 WNHNN and CDR2 SYGVQD (reference sequence). This CDR3 is built from 14 residues. The V and J ends lost 8 bases and 5 bases respectively, with 18 bases between them. CDR3 amino acids: CASELLGGGTEAFF. Written as DNA, the CDR3 is TGCGCCAGCGAACTCCTAGGTGGGGGGACTGAAGCTTTCTTT.

The sample holds one count of this clone. The chain couples TRBV7-9 to TRBJ1-6, with D unresolved. This CDR3 is 15 amino acids long. The germline gives CDR1 SEHNR, CDR2 FQNEAQ (reference sequence). Trimming removed 4 bases at V and 7 bases at J, with 14 bases between. The CDR3 DNA follows: TGTGCCAGCAGCTCTCGACTTAACCGGAATTCACCCCTCCACTTT. Its protein is CASSSRLNRNSPLHF.

The chain carries TRBV7-2 and TRBJ1-2; the match to TRBD1 covers 9 bases. V lost 4 bases, J lost 8 bases, and 11 bases stayed unmatched. This CDR3 spans 15 amino acids. Germline V gives CDR1 SGHTA, CDR2 FQGNSA. The CDR3 region is CASSSSPGQGEGYTF. The CDR3 region has the DNA TGTGCCAGCAGCTCCTCCCCGGGACAGGGAGAGGGCTACACCTTC.

The rearrangement uses TRBV6-5 and TRBJ2-5; 7 positions agree with TRBD1. V was clipped by 8 bases and J by 5 bases; unmatched bases: 8. CDR1 MNHEY and CDR2 SVGAGI come from the germline V gene. This CDR3 has 13 residues. In DNA, the CDR3 is TGTGCCAGCGGAACACAGGGGACGGAGACCCAGTACTTC. It is translated as CASGTQGTETQYF.

The chain links TRBV2 to TRBJ2-6; no reliable D call. The V and J ends lost 2 bases and 5 bases respectively, with 10 bases between them. Germline lookup yields CDR1 SNHLY and CDR2 FYNNEI. This CDR3 has 15 residues. The CDR3 sequence is CASSETPLRANVLTF. The DNA for the CDR3 is TGTGCCAGCAGTGAAACCCCGCTCAGGGCCAACGTCCTGACTTTC. The full variable domain, in which reference TRBV2 and TRBJ2-6 provide the parts outside the CDR3, is EPEVTQTPSHQVTQMGQEVILRCVPISNHLYFYWYRQILGQKVEFLVSFYNNEISEKSEIFDDQFSVERPDGSNFTLKIRSTKLEDSAMYFCASSETPLRANVLTFGAGSRLTVL.

The sample holds one count of this clone. DNA for the CDR3: TGCGCCAGCAGCCCCCGGACAGGGGAGGATGGCTACACCTTC. Translated: CASSPRTGEDGYTF. The genes are TRBV4-1 and TRBJ1-2; TRBD1 matches 9 bases. Germline assignment: CDR1 MGHRA and CDR2 YSYEKL. This CDR3 contains 14 residues. The ends lost 4 bases at V and 6 bases at J; junction bases unmatched: 6.

The chain couples TRBV6-5 to TRBJ1-6; D perhaps matches TRBD1 (6 bases). Germline lookup yields CDR1 MNHEY and CDR2 SVGAGI. V lost 8 bases and J lost 6, with 17 bases in between. This CDR3 contains 15 residues. The CDR3 loop reads CASRRRGHSNSPLHF. CDR3 DNA: TGTGCCAGCCGGAGGCGGGGACACTCTAATTCACCCCTCCACTTT.

The rearrangement uses TRBV6-5 and TRBJ1-2; D is perhaps TRBD1 (6 bases). Germline V gene sequence: CDR1 MNHEY, CDR2 SVGAGI. This CDR3 has 12 amino acids. Trimming left V 7 bases short and J 6 bases short, with 12 bases between. The CDR3 nucleotides are TGTGCCAGCACCCTAGGGGGGCATGGCTACACCTTC. Translation gives CASTLGGHGYTF.

This sequence joins TRBV7-2 and TRBJ2-1; possibly TRBD2 for D (5 bases). The CDR3 is made up of 13 amino acids. The germline CDR1 and CDR2 sequences are SGHTA and FQGNSA. Deletions cut 7 bases from V and 7 bases from J, with 14 bases between. The chain's CDR3 is CASTQGSGNEQFF. Here the CDR3 DNA reads TGTGCCAGCACCCAAGGGTCGGGGAATGAGCAGTTCTTC.

This chain connects TRBV5-4 to TRBJ1-4, with D unclear. Germline V gene sequence: CDR1 SGHNT, CDR2 YYREEE (reference sequence). Trimming removed 4 bases from V and 4 bases from J, with 14 bases in between. The CDR3 contains 15 residues. The CDR3 sequence: CASSPDRLGNEKLFF. In DNA, the CDR3 is TGTGCCAGCAGCCCGGACCGTCTGGGTAATGAAAAACTGTTTTTT.

The chain employs TRBV27 and TRBJ2-2, with D perhaps TRBD1 (6 bases). Germline lookup yields CDR1 MNHEY and CDR2 SMNVEV (reference sequence). This CDR3 has 13 amino acids. The ends were cut back, 2 bases at V and 6 bases at J, with 7 bases in the middle. The CDR3 is CASSLAGAGELFF. CDR3 bases: TGTGCCAGCAGTTTAGCAGGGGCCGGGGAGCTGTTTTTT.

DNA of the CDR3: TGTGCCAGCAGTTACTCACAGGACAGGGAGTACGATACGCAGTATTTT. Translating gives CASSYSQDREYDTQYF. The chain combines TRBV6-5 with TRBJ2-3; 8 bases line up with TRBD1. The CDR3 is 16 amino acids. V lost 0 bases, J lost 6 bases, and 8 bases stayed unmatched. CDR1 is MNHEY, CDR2 SVGAGI, per germline.

CDR3 DNA: TGTGCCAGCAGTCATCAGGGTTTAGAAGGCGAGCAGTACTTC. It translates to CASSHQGLEGEQYF. The J gene is TRBJ2-7, the V gene TRBV28, with a tentative D call TRBD1 (5 bases). V was shortened by 5 bases and J by 6 bases, with 17 bases between the two germline ends. The CDR3 totals 14 residues. The germline V gene has CDR1 MDHEN and CDR2 SYDVKM.

V is TRBV10-3 and J is TRBJ1-6, with 8 nucleotides matching TRBD1. V lost 0 bases and J lost 7; bases outside the gene matches: 2. CDR3 length equals 15 residues. Germline CDR1 reads ENHRY; CDR2 reads SYGVKD. This CDR3 is CAISESWTGNSPLHF. The CDR3 coding sequence is TGTGCCATCAGTGAGTCTTGGACAGGGAATTCACCCCTCCACTTT.